Following are 30 T cell receptor beta chains from one sample sequenced in a study of cytomegalovirus exposure and HLA in healthy donors. PCR was performed using 60 Vbeta and 13 Jbeta primers. The assay was immunoSEQ multiplex PCR, and TCRdb's table has in-frame clones only and misses some. The sample holds some 130,000 clones; over 80% are singletons and the top ten take approximately 1.4%. The specimen was PBMCs. The source is a man aged 35 to 55 in good health and CMV-seronegative.

Only one count was recorded for this clone. The chain recombines TRBV11-3 with TRBJ1-1; D is uncertain. CDR1 and CDR2 from the germline V gene are SGHNT and YENEEA. Between the trimmed V and J ends, which lost 5 bases and 6 bases, there was a span of 13 bases. The length of the CDR3 is 13 residues. The CDR3 nucleotides read TGTGCCAGCAGCCCATTCGGGTCCGCTGAAGCTTTCTTT. Protein: CASSPFGSAEAFF.

The chain links TRBV19 to TRBJ2-7; 8 bases fit TRBD2. Germline CDR1 is LNHDA and CDR2 is SQIVND (reference sequence). The CDR3 runs 15 residues. V dropped 5 bases and J dropped 3; count of bases not matched to a gene: 9. The CDR3 reads CASSALAGSIYEQYF. The DNA for the CDR3 is TGTGCCAGTAGTGCCTTAGCGGGAAGTATCTACGAGCAGTACTTC.

This chain joins TRBV11-2 and TRBJ2-7; TRBD1 agrees at 7 bases. CDR3 size: 14 residues. From germline, CDR1 is SGHAT and CDR2 FQNNGV. V was clipped by 3 bases and J by 6 bases; unmatched bases: 8. The CDR3 DNA reads TGTGCCAGCAGCTTCCGCCAGGGGGTTGGCGAGCAGTACTTC. Translated: CASSFRQGVGEQYF.

This clone was seen once. The V gene is TRBV5-4, the J gene TRBJ2-5, with D maybe TRBD2 (5 bases). V was shortened by 0 bases and J by 2 bases, with 17 bases between the two germline ends. The CDR3 covers 17 residues. Germline CDR1 and CDR2: SGHNT and YYREEE (reference sequence). The CDR3 DNA reads TGTGCCAGCAGCTTGGGAGGGAAGCCGTGGTCACAAGAGACCCAGTACTTC. Protein sequence: CASSLGGKPWSQETQYF.

The gene calls are TRBV28 and TRBJ2-3; 8 bases fit TRBD2. Germline V CDR1 and CDR2: MDHEN, SYDVKM. The CDR3 covers 16 residues. J lost 2 bases, V lost 3 bases, and 7 bases had no gene match. The CDR3 region is CASSFPPGGHTDTQYF. The CDR3, as DNA: TGTGCCAGCAGTTTCCCCCCGGGGGGGCACACAGATACGCAGTATTTT.

V is TRBV5-1 and J is TRBJ1-1; maybe TRBD1 (5 bases). Trimming took off 2 bases at V and 6 bases at J, with 26 bases between the two ends. The CDR3 consists of 18 residues. The germline V gene has CDR1 SGHRS and CDR2 YFSETQ. The CDR3 loop is CASSFGTRGGRGFAEAFF. DNA for the CDR3: TGCGCCAGCAGCTTTGGGACTCGAGGCGGCCGTGGATTCGCTGAAGCTTTCTTT. Using reference TRBV5-1 and TRBJ1-1 for the parts outside the CDR3, the full variable domain is KAGVTQTPRYLIKTRGQQVTLSCSPISGHRSVSWYQQTPGQGLQFLFEYFSETQRNKGNFPGRFSGRQFSNSRSEMNVSTLELGDSALYLCASSFGTRGGRGFAEAFFGQGTRLTVV.

This clone turned up a few times. The rearrangement uses TRBV27 and TRBJ2-1, with 14 bases fitting TRBD2. J lost 9 bases, V lost 5 bases, and 3 bases had no gene match. Germline V gives CDR1 MNHEY, CDR2 SMNVEV (reference sequence). This CDR3 has 14 residues. CDR3 residues: CASSGLAGGVEQFF. CDR3 DNA sequence: TGTGCCAGCAGTGGACTAGCGGGAGGAGTTGAGCAGTTCTTC.

The chain is built from TRBV15 and TRBJ1-2; the match to TRBD1 covers 7 bases. This CDR3 has 13 residues. The junction had 1 base not matched to a gene; V was cut back by 6 bases and J by 0 bases. The germline gives CDR1 LNHNV, CDR2 YYDKDF (reference sequence). CDR3 coding DNA: TGTGCCACCAGACAGGGGTCTAACTATGGCTACACCTTC. It translates to CATRQGSNYGYTF.

In this sample, this clone turned up once. The chain is built from TRBV9 and TRBJ2-5, with 8 bases aligning to TRBD2. CDR3 length: 16 residues. J lost 4 bases, V lost 4 bases, and 12 bases had no gene match. CDR1 is SGDLS, CDR2 YYNGEE, per germline. Here the CDR3 DNA reads TGTGCCAGCAGCACCGGGGGAGCGGGGGTGGGAGAGACCCAGTACTTC. This sequence encodes CASSTGGAGVGETQYF.

There are a few counts of this clone. This chain links TRBV6-1 with TRBJ1-2, with TRBD1 identical over 10 bases. J gave up 6 bases and V 5 bases, and 6 bases lay outside the gene matches. Germline assignment: CDR1 MNHNS and CDR2 SASEGT. CDR3 length equals 14 residues. The CDR3 DNA reads TGTGCCAGCAGTATCCCCGGGACAGGGGATGGCTACACCTTC. This codes for CASSIPGTGDGYTF.

This chain uses TRBV2 with TRBJ2-3; 8 bases agree with TRBD2. Germline V CDR1 and CDR2: SNHLY, FYNNEI. V was clipped by 6 bases and J by 0 bases; unmatched bases: 5. There are 15 residues in the CDR3. In nucleotides, the CDR3 is TGTGCCAGCAGGGGGCCGGGGGGGAGCACAGATACGCAGTATTTT. Protein product: CASRGPGGSTDTQYF.

This clone is a singleton in its sample. The chain has TRBV2 and TRBJ1-2; tentative D call: TRBD1 (6 bases). Trimming removed 5 bases at V and 7 bases at J, with 14 bases between. Per germline, CDR1 SNHLY and CDR2 FYNNEI. CDR3 length equals 13 residues. The CDR3 DNA follows: TGTGCCAGCAGTCCGACCAGGGGCCCTGGCTACACCTTC. As protein: CASSPTRGPGYTF.

The sample holds a few counts of this clone. The chain combines TRBV4-1 with TRBJ2-7, with 12 positions matching TRBD2. Per the germline V gene, CDR1 is MGHRA and CDR2 is YSYEKL. The V segment lost 0 bases and the J segment 3 bases; nucleotides outside the gene matches: 9. The CDR3 consists of 18 residues. CDR3 coding DNA: TGCGCCAGCAGCCAAGATCTAGCGGGAGGGCCCTCGGTCTACGAGCAGTACTTC. Amino acids: CASSQDLAGGPSVYEQYF.

The table lists this clone with a count of one. V gene TRBV30 combines with J gene TRBJ1-4; 7 bases agree with TRBD1. This CDR3 has 16 amino acids. The germline gives CDR1 GTSNPN, CDR2 SVGIG (reference sequence). J was trimmed by 6 bases and V by 1 base; bases with no gene match: 11. The CDR3 nucleotides read TGTGCCTGGAGTGACCTCACAGGGGATCGGTATGAAAAACTGTTTTTT. Amino acid sequence: CAWSDLTGDRYEKLFF.

The genes are TRBV6-5 and TRBJ2-5, with 9 bases matching TRBD2. The CDR3 is 15 residues long. Trimming at V came to 2 bases and at J to 5 bases, leaving 6 bases not matched to a gene. Germline values: CDR1 MNHEY, CDR2 SVGAGI. For the CDR3, the DNA is TGTGCCAGCAGTTACCTAGCGGGGACGAGGGAGACCCAGTACTTC. Its translation: CASSYLAGTRETQYF.

In regard to this clone: Other DNA sequences of this sample code for an identical CDR3. The gene calls are TRBV7-2 and TRBJ1-5; no clear D. Germline lookup yields CDR1 SGHTA and CDR2 FQGNSA. The ends were cut back, 3 bases at V and 5 bases at J, with 8 bases in the middle. The CDR3 extends over 13 amino acids. CDR3 nucleotide sequence: TGTGCCAGCAGCTTGTTTATCGATCAGCCCCAGCATTTT. It encodes CASSLFIDQPQHF.

This chain uses TRBV11-2 with TRBJ1-2; TRBD1 is a possible D gene (6 bases). V was trimmed by 1 base and J by 8 bases, leaving 23 bases between them. In germline, CDR1 is SGHAT, CDR2 FQNNGV. The CDR3 is 17 amino acids. CDR3 protein: CASSLVGGRPVFYGYTF. CDR3 nucleotide sequence: TGTGCCAGCAGCTTAGTGGGGGGGCGGCCGGTCTTCTACGGCTACACCTTC.

This clone turned up a few times. The chain is built from TRBV7-3 and TRBJ2-5; weak D call: TRBD1 (5 bases). V lost 3 bases, J lost 4 bases, and 9 bases lay in between. Germline lookup yields CDR1 SGHTA and CDR2 FQGTGA. This CDR3 contains 13 residues. CDR3 sequence (DNA): TGTGCCAGCAGCTTTTCAAGGGGAGAGACCCAGTACTTC. Translating gives CASSFSRGETQYF.

V is TRBV2 and J is TRBJ1-4; D not certain. V dropped 3 bases and J dropped 7 bases, with 9 bases sitting between them. Germline CDR1 SNHLY, CDR2 FYNNEI. This CDR3 region has 13 residues. The CDR3 loop reads CASSDRMSEKLFF. The CDR3 coding sequence is TGTGCCAGCAGTGACAGGATGAGTGAAAAACTGTTTTTT.

The chain recombines TRBV28 with TRBJ2-7; perhaps TRBD1 as D (6 bases). Germline V gene data show CDR1 as MDHEN and CDR2 as SYDVKM. The CDR3 totals 15 residues. Trimming shortened V by 7 bases and J by 1 base, and 17 bases separated the two germline ends. The CDR3 region has the DNA TGTGCCAGCACCGTTGGGGCAGGGGTATCCTACGAGCAGTACTTC. It codes for CASTVGAGVSYEQYF.

This chain links TRBV11-2 with TRBJ1-2; 7 positions match TRBD1. After removal of 5 bases from V and 1 base from J, the junction contained 10 bases not matched to a gene. Per the germline V gene, CDR1 is SGHAT and CDR2 is FQNNGV. The CDR3 is made up of 16 amino acids. The CDR3 DNA is TGTGCCAGCAGCACTATACGGGACAGAGATAACTATGGCTACACCTTC. Translation gives CASSTIRDRDNYGYTF.

This clone showed up just once. The chain couples TRBV10-3 to TRBJ1-5; weak D call: TRBD1 (6 bases). The CDR3 is made up of 17 amino acids. Deletions cut 2 bases from V and 2 bases from J, with 16 bases between. Germline CDR1 is ENHRY and CDR2 is SYGVKD. CDR3 DNA sequence: TGTGCCATCAGTGAGAGGGCAGGGGACGGTGGCAATCAGCCCCAGCATTTT. Residues: CAISERAGDGGNQPQHF.

The rearrangement joins TRBV28 to TRBJ1-1; 7 bases are a match to TRBD1. V lost 1 base, J lost 7 bases, and 9 bases stayed unmatched. Germline CDR1 reads MDHEN; CDR2 reads SYDVKM. This CDR3 has 15 residues. The CDR3 loop is CASSLSEGAEGEAFF. Written as DNA, the CDR3 is TGTGCCAGCAGTTTATCCGAGGGGGCGGAGGGTGAAGCTTTCTTT.

The chain uses TRBV7-9 and TRBJ1-2; 8 nucleotides agree with TRBD1. The germline V gene has CDR1 SEHNR and CDR2 FQNEAQ (reference sequence). V lost 4 bases, J lost 2 bases, and 3 bases stayed unmatched. The CDR3 covers 14 residues. CDR3 in amino acids: CASSSYRGNYGYTF. As DNA, the CDR3 is TGTGCCAGCAGCTCCTACAGGGGGAACTATGGCTACACCTTC.

The chain is built from TRBV4-3 and TRBJ2-1, with 9 bases identical to TRBD2. The CDR3 is made up of 16 amino acids. Germline V lookup: CDR1 LGHNA, CDR2 YSLEER. With V trimmed by 2 bases and J by 7 bases, 9 bases remained unmatched. Here the CDR3 DNA reads TGCGCCAGCAGCCAACAGCCGGGACTAGCTTCGAATGAGCAGTTCTTC. It translates to CASSQQPGLASNEQFF.

V is TRBV6-1 and J is TRBJ2-1; 8 bases fit TRBD1. V trimming: 11 bases; J trimming: 4 bases; junction bases outside the gene matches: 7. The CDR3 has 13 amino acids. Germline assignment: CDR1 MNHNS and CDR2 SASEGT. CDR3 protein: CAGMDRVYNEQFF. The DNA of the CDR3 is TGTGCCGGCATGGACAGGGTATACAATGAGCAGTTCTTC.

The V gene is TRBV7-9, the J gene TRBJ1-1; unclear D gene. Germline assignment: CDR1 SEHNR and CDR2 FQNEAQ (reference sequence). The CDR3 is 13 residues long. V lost 2 bases and J lost 7, with 11 bases in between. CDR3 DNA: TGTGCCAGCAGCTTACGCTCAGATTGTGAAGCTTTCTTT. Encoded protein: CASSLRSDCEAFF.

The chain couples TRBV11-2 to TRBJ2-1; TRBD2 agrees at 10 bases. CDR1 SGHAT and CDR2 FQNNGV come from the germline V gene. Unmatched junction bases numbered 9, after V lost 5 bases and J lost 8 bases. The CDR3 is made up of 15 amino acids. The CDR3: CASSLTSGTGDEQFF. The CDR3, as DNA: TGTGCCAGCAGCCTTACTAGCGGGACAGGCGATGAGCAGTTCTTC.

This chain links TRBV13 with TRBJ2-3; the match to TRBD1 covers 11 bases. Germline assignment: CDR1 PRHDT and CDR2 FYEKMQ (reference sequence). V lost 0 bases to trimming and J lost 7 bases; unmatched junction nucleotides: 3. This CDR3 has 15 residues. The CDR3 protein is CASSLGGQGANTQYF. CDR3 DNA: TGTGCCAGCAGCTTAGGCGGACAGGGGGCGAATACGCAGTATTTT.

The CDR3 DNA follows: TGTGCCAGTAGTAGACGGACTATCAATAATGAGCAGTTCTTC. Translation: CASSRRTINNEQFF. The chain recombines TRBV19 with TRBJ2-1; TRBD2 is a possible D gene (6 bases). The CDR3 has 14 residues. CDR1 is LNHDA and CDR2 is SQIVND in the germline V gene (reference sequence). V was cut by 4 bases and J by 7 bases, with 14 bases left in between.